A single T cell receptor beta chain is shown here with its context. Its antigen is unknown. No much larger clone is present one base from it, and per-base qualities are unavailable. Using the deep immunoSEQ assay, multiplex PCR amplified TCR CDR3 regions from genomic DNA. For each cell subset, the extracted genomic DNA was distributed evenly across all wells of several immunoSEQ 96-well plates, and each plate served as one replicate. For sorted subsets, approximately 200 ng of genomic DNA, equivalent to 30,000 or so T cell genomes, went into each replicate PCR. The purified libraries were quantified using a Qubit 3.0 fluorometer, sized with a Bioanalyzer 2100, and then quantified again using the KAPA Library Quantification kit. A separate single-read 150-cycle Illumina NextSeq 550 flow cell was used to sequence each immunoSEQ 96-well plate. In the source study's methods: Because the immunoSEQ output included only junctional sequences and no quality scores, the filtering could not be the same as the filtering used for full-length reads. To assign V/J genes and CDR3, sequences were annotated against IMGT germline references using PyIR, a Python wrapper for IgBLAST v1.9. Reads were removed for weak V/J assignments (E-value above 1e-6), missing CDR3, stop codons, out-of-frame junctions, or ambiguous translated residues. V3J clonotypes were defined by identical inferred V gene, J gene, and CDR3 amino acid sequence. To compute the percentage overlap between repertoires, the number of shared unique clonotypes was divided by the size of the smaller repertoire. Repertoire richness was assessed with RTK rarefaction, the Chao1 estimator, and Recon v2.1 estimates of unobserved clonotypes. OLGA was used to compute generation probabilities for all TCRbeta clonotypes that the gDNA method yielded from a handful of donors. The immuneACCESS repertoire file appears here via TCRdb, limited to in-frame rearrangements. These files lack a portion of the clones; in checked studies, under half of the deficit traces to unresolved V genes, and the cause of the others is not known. V, J and clone size were drawn from that table, and D and trimming were deduced from the DNA. This sample has about 710,000 clones in its table, and about two thirds of those were observed once. The ten largest clones add up to under 2% of the sample.

The data originate from a study of shared clonotypes between healthy human individuals (dated by TCRdb to 2020 to 2022). For the study in its entirety: The cohort comprised a couple of women and a few men aged 18 to 49 years. For each donor, CD4 naive and CD4 memory were each given three plates, CD8 naive was given two plates, and CD8 memory was given one plate. Each donor's leukapheresis produced roughly between roughly 0.9 and 9 billion PBMCs. The study deeply sequenced blood TCR repertoires of about five healthy adults to estimate repertoire size and the extent of clonotype sharing between individuals. To increase sequencing depth and limit assay-specific biases, different laboratories used diverse techniques to prepare libraries and sequence TCR repertoires. Overall results and qualifications from the work: Sampling was restricted to blood, and TCR repertoires in tissues likely differ from the TCR repertoires found in blood. Pairwise subsampling indicated that sequencing depth was expected to affect the degree of clonotype sharing among donors. Naive subsets generally had larger estimated clonotype richness than memory subsets did. Across four donors, about 5% of naive CD4, approximately 3.5% of naive CD8, under 2.5% of memory CD4, and 0.4% of memory CD8 clonotypes were shared. Incomplete sequencing was indicated by rarefaction of sorted-subset datasets, despite the large sequencing depth. The genetic and exposure-history diversity represented was limited by the small number of donors. Compared with non-shared clonotypes, clonotypes shared by all four sorted-subset donors had higher generation probabilities.

Donors were healthy HIV-negative adults with no recently reported acute infections or vaccinations. Only Caucasian adults living in Nashville, Tennessee, USA were represented among the donors. CD4+ T cells were enriched by magnetic negative selection, after which naive cells were positively selected on CD45RA and the negative fraction was taken as the memory subset. Blood was obtained by leukapheresis, after which PBMCs were separated by Ficoll-Histopaque density gradient centrifugation and cryopreserved in liquid nitrogen vapor phase. Analytical flow cytometry was used to check the purity and quantity of each magnetically sorted T cell population. Genomic DNA was isolated from every sorted fraction and measured by UV absorbance on a Nanodrop 2000c. The CDR3, from cysteine to phenylalanine, totals 21 residues. Of all the DNA, just the CDR3 is kept, 63 bases in frame from base 1.

The TCR originated in a woman aged 30 to 39 in good health. Sequences were obtained from memory CD4+ T cells sorted from blood. In light of the paper, this sample's cell subset or site label describes: CD45RA-negative fraction. Rearrangement joined TRBV21-1 to TRBJ2-7; the table's D call TRBD2 went unverified against the DNA. TRBV21-1 is marked as a pseudogene. In nucleotides, the sequence is TGTGCCAGCAGCAAATCATTATCCCCCCCCGGTCTTGCGGGAGGTTCCTACGAGCAGTACTTC. The translation is CASSKSLSPPGLAGGSYEQYF.